The rows below give T cell receptor beta chains drawn from one sample of a study of blood T cell repertoires in COVID-19. Clones were read by immunoSEQ multiplex PCR, and TCRdb kept only the in-frame ones, dropping some. The sample has 220,000 or so clones, approximately 82% seen once. Sequencing was performed on peripheral blood. These receptors were taken from a woman older than 75 with acute or convalescent COVID-19. The CDR3 runs from the conserved cysteine through the conserved F or W. Each record gives: clone size, D gene, J gene, V gene, CDR3 protein, CDR3 DNA. The D gene is left open where the match is weak. Some rows have no size entry. The others give once, few or many, or a class for an expanded clone.

>.|.|TRBJ2-3|TRBV27
CASSLSIPPDTQYF
TGTGCCAGCAGTTTAAGCATCCCCCCAGATACGCAGTATTTT
>.|.|TRBJ1-1|TRBV3-1/TRBV3-2
CASSQYGAEAFF
TGTGCCAGCAGCCAATACGGGGCTGAAGCTTTCTTT
>once|.|TRBJ2-7|TRBV13
CASSRTYEQYF
TGTGCCAGCAGCAGAACTTACGAGCAGTACTTC
>.|.|TRBJ2-2|TRBV7-3
CASSSRGGRTGELFF
TGTGCCAGCAGCTCCAGGGGTGGTAGAACCGGGGAGCTGTTTTTT
>.|TRBD1|TRBJ2-1|TRBV5-1
CASSLSPGQGLDEQFF
TGCGCCAGCAGCTTGAGCCCGGGACAGGGCTTGGATGAGCAGTTCTTC
>few|.|TRBJ1-3|TRBV5-1
CASSLDTGSGNTIYF
TGCGCCAGCAGCTTGGACACGGGCTCTGGAAACACCATATATTTT
>.|.|TRBJ2-6|TRBV15
CATSRVRVPSGANVLTF
TGTGCCACCAGCAGAGTTCGGGTACCCTCTGGGGCCAACGTCCTGACTTTC
>.|.|TRBJ1-5|TRBV12-3/TRBV12-4
CASASAGLQPQHF
TGTGCCAGCGCTTCGGCAGGGCTTCAGCCCCAGCATTTT
>once|.|TRBJ1-5|TRBV28
CASSLWGSPSSNQPQHF
TGTGCCAGCAGTTTATGGGGCAGCCCGAGCAGCAATCAGCCCCAGCATTTT
>.|.|TRBJ1-5|TRBV19
CASRAYGTRNQPQHF
TGTGCCAGTCGAGCATACGGGACACGCAATCAGCCCCAGCATTTT
>.|.|TRBJ1-2|TRBV24-1
CATRPNREPGGYTF
TGTGCCACCAGACCCAACCGGGAACCGGGAGGCTACACCTTC
>.|TRBD2|TRBJ2-7|TRBV19
CASSRGLAGIYEQYF
TGTGCCAGTAGTAGAGGACTAGCGGGGATCTACGAGCAGTACTTC
>.|.|TRBJ2-7|TRBV6-2/TRBV6-3
CASSYSRLVNSEQYF
TGTGCCAGCAGTTACTCGCGGCTAGTCAACTCCGAGCAGTACTTC
>.|.|TRBJ2-7|TRBV6-5
CASRPTGSYEQYF
TGTGCCAGCCGACCGACAGGTTCCTACGAGCAGTACTTC
>.|.|TRBJ2-3|TRBV7-9
CASSLAGLLLNTQYF
TGTGCCAGCAGCTTAGCGGGACTGTTACTAAATACGCAGTATTTT
>.|.|TRBJ1-2|TRBV7-2
CASSESRPGYGYTF
TGTGCCAGCAGCGAATCCAGGCCAGGTTATGGCTACACCTTC
>.|.|TRBJ2-7|TRBV7-8
CASSLARGPYEQYF
TGTGCCAGCAGCTTAGCTCGGGGTCCCTACGAGCAGTACTTC
>.|.|TRBJ1-5|TRBV19
CASSISGGPQHF
TGTGCCAGTAGTATCTCGGGTGGTCCCCAGCATTTT
>few|.|TRBJ2-3|TRBV6-5
CASSYSRRPSTDTQYF
TGTGCCAGCAGTTACTCGCGGAGACCTAGCACAGATACGCAGTATTTT
>few|TRBD1|TRBJ1-6|TRBV4-2
CASSQGTGAPGSPLHF
TGTGCCAGCAGCCAAGGGACAGGGGCTCCCGGTTCACCCCTCCACTTT
>.|.|TRBJ2-3|TRBV7-6
CASSPGGRPDTQYF
TGTGCCAGCTCTCCCGGGGGGCGCCCAGATACGCAGTATTTT
>once|TRBD1|TRBJ2-7|TRBV10-3
CAIRAGTGSSYEQYF
TGTGCCATCAGGGCCGGGACAGGGAGCTCCTACGAGCAGTACTTC
>few|.|TRBJ2-2|TRBV7-9
CASSLGRGSGRSTGELFF
TGTGCCAGCAGCTTAGGCCGGGGGAGCGGTCGGTCCACCGGGGAGCTGTTTTTT
>.|TRBD1|TRBJ1-1|TRBV9
CASSMTGGHTEAFF
TGTGCCAGCAGCATGACAGGGGGGCACACTGAAGCTTTCTTT
>.|TRBD1|TRBJ1-5|TRBV12-3/TRBV12-4
CATGQGSDQPQHF
TGTGCCACCGGACAGGGGAGTGATCAGCCCCAGCATTTT
>.|.|TRBJ2-7|TRBV9
CASSVGGQWAFEQYF
TGTGCCAGCAGCGTAGGAGGACAGTGGGCCTTCGAGCAGTACTTC
>once|TRBD2|TRBJ2-5|TRBV6-1
CASSVLAGGPEETQYF
TGTGCCAGCAGTGTGCTAGCGGGGGGGCCAGAGGAGACCCAGTACTTC
>.|.|TRBJ1-1|TRBV4-1
CASSQDSRTEAFF
TGCGCCAGCAGCCAAGATAGTCGCACTGAAGCTTTCTTT
>.|.|TRBJ1-1|TRBV5-1
CASSLGQDTEAFF
TGCGCCAGCAGCTTGGGACAGGACACTGAAGCTTTCTTT
>.|TRBD2|TRBJ2-3|TRBV7-6
CASSLASSGGGVLSTDTQYF
TGTGCCAGCAGCTTAGCCTCTAGCGGGGGCGGGGTACTCAGCACAGATACGCAGTATTTT
>.|.|TRBJ1-6|TRBV28
CASGRVVRNSPLHF
TGTGCCAGCGGTAGAGTTGTTCGGAATTCACCCCTCCACTTT
>.|TRBD1|TRBJ1-5|TRBV15
CATSSHGQGHQPQHF
TGTGCCACCAGCAGCCACGGACAGGGGCATCAGCCCCAGCATTTT
>.|.|TRBJ1-1|TRBV25-1
CASSDRNTEAFF
TGTGCCAGCAGTGATAGGAACACTGAAGCTTTCTTT
>.|TRBD1|TRBJ1-4|TRBV4-1
CASSRRVGTEDEKLFF
TGCGCCAGCAGCCGCAGAGTCGGGACAGAAGATGAAAAACTGTTTTTT
>.|TRBD2|TRBJ2-7|TRBV27
CASSPGGRTYEQYF
TGTGCCAGCTCCCCGGGGGGGCGTACCTACGAGCAGTACTTC
>.|.|TRBJ2-1|TRBV12-3/TRBV12-4
CASSPQGNEQFF
TGTGCCAGCAGTCCACAGGGAAATGAGCAGTTCTTC
>.|TRBD1|TRBJ1-2|TRBV14
CASSRTGVYGYTF
TGTGCCAGCAGCCGGACAGGGGTCTATGGCTACACCTTC